Following are 9 T cell receptor beta chains from one sample sequenced in a study of blood T cell repertoires in COVID-19. Assay: immunoSEQ multiplex PCR; the TCRdb copy retains only in-frame clones and omits some. The table records about 180,000 clones, approximately 88% of them present only once. Sequencing was performed on peripheral blood. The receptors shown here come from a woman aged 30 to 39 with acute or convalescent COVID-19.

V is TRBV29-1 and J is TRBJ1-2, with no clear D. Per the germline V gene, CDR1 is SQVTM and CDR2 is ANQGSEA. V lost 4 bases, J lost 4 bases, and 7 bases lay in between. There are 11 residues in the CDR3. CDR3 sequence reads: CSVVISYGYTF. DNA of the CDR3: TGCAGCGTTGTAATTTCCTATGGCTACACCTTC. Complete variable domain (other parts from reference TRBV29-1 and TRBJ1-2): SAVISQKPSRDICQRGTSLTIQCQVDSQVTMMFWYRQQPGQSLTLIATANQGSEATYESGFVIDKFPISRPNLTFSTLTVSNMSPEDSSIYLCSVVISYGYTFGSGTRLTVV.

The V call is TRBV11-2, the J call TRBJ2-5; 8 bases map to TRBD2. Germline lookup yields CDR1 SGHAT and CDR2 FQNNGV. The length of the CDR3 is 17 residues. With V trimmed by 3 bases and J by 4 bases, 13 bases remained unmatched. This chain's CDR3 is CASSLGDDSGITETQYF. The CDR3 DNA reads TGTGCCAGCAGCTTGGGGGATGATAGCGGGATTACAGAGACCCAGTACTTC.

The rearrangement joins TRBV19 to TRBJ1-5; 11 nucleotides agree with TRBD1. This CDR3 has 16 residues. The V gene's germline CDR1 is LNHDA and CDR2 SQIVND (reference sequence). With 6 bases clipped from V and 3 bases from J, the junction kept 7 bases outside the gene matches. In DNA form, the CDR3 reads TGTGCCAGTAGCGCCCCGGGACAGGGGGACAATCAGCCCCAGCATTTT. It codes for CASSAPGQGDNQPQHF.

V is TRBV5-1 and J is TRBJ2-2, with a possible D match to TRBD2 (5 bases). CDR1 and CDR2 (germline): SGHRS, YFSETQ. Trimming left V 1 base short and J 0 bases short, with 16 bases between. The CDR3 spans 18 residues. The CDR3 is CASSLTQRTQTNTGELFF. The CDR3 nucleotides are TGCGCCAGCAGCTTGACCCAGCGGACTCAGACGAACACCGGGGAGCTGTTTTTT.

In nucleotides, the CDR3 is TGTGCCAGCGACATGGGGGGCTACGAGCAGTACTTC. Protein sequence: CASDMGGYEQYF. The chain employs TRBV18 and TRBJ2-7; D might be TRBD2 (6 bases). CDR3 length: 12 amino acids. V was cut by 8 bases and J by 3 bases, with 11 bases left in between. Germline loops: CDR1 KGHSH, CDR2 LQKENI.

The rearrangement links TRBV29-1 to TRBJ2-3; 9 positions match TRBD2. CDR1 SQVTM and CDR2 ANQGSEA come from the germline V gene. Germline trimming cut 7 bases from V and 8 bases from J; bases unmatched to any gene: 13. CDR3 length: 14 amino acids. As DNA, the CDR3 is TGCAGCGCACAACCGGGACTAGCAGCCGGTACGCAGTATTTT. Its protein product is CSAQPGLAAGTQYF.

The chain links TRBV30 to TRBJ2-7; possibly TRBD1 for D (5 bases). The CDR3 length is 12 residues. CDR1 and CDR2 from the germline V gene are GTSNPN and SVGIG (reference sequence). V lost 5 bases to trimming and J lost 4 bases, with 12 bases between them. The CDR3 DNA is TGTGCCTGGTCCAGGGATGGGTACGAGCAGTACTTC. It codes for CAWSRDGYEQYF. Using reference TRBV30 and TRBJ2-7 for the parts outside the CDR3, the full variable domain is SQTIHQWPATLVQPVGSPLSLECTVEGTSNPNLYWYRQAAGRGLQLLFYSVGIGQISSEVPQNLSASRPQDRQFILSSKKLLLSDSGFYLCAWSRDGYEQYFGPGTRLTVT.

The chain uses TRBV14 and TRBJ2-5; tentatively, D is TRBD2 (7 bases). V lost 0 bases to trimming and J lost 5 bases, with 10 bases between them. CDR1 is SGHDN and CDR2 is FVKESK in the germline V gene. The CDR3 consists of 14 residues. CDR3 loop: CASSQEGGAETQYF. The CDR3 DNA follows: TGTGCCAGCAGCCAAGAAGGGGGGGCTGAGACCCAGTACTTC.

This rearrangement joins TRBV12-3 or TRBV12-4 to TRBJ2-5; D remains ambiguous. Deletions cut 3 bases from V and 7 bases from J, with 6 bases between. The CDR3 is 11 amino acids. CDR3: CASSLSGTQYF. CDR3 nucleotides: TGTGCCAGCAGTTTGAGTGGGACCCAGTACTTC.